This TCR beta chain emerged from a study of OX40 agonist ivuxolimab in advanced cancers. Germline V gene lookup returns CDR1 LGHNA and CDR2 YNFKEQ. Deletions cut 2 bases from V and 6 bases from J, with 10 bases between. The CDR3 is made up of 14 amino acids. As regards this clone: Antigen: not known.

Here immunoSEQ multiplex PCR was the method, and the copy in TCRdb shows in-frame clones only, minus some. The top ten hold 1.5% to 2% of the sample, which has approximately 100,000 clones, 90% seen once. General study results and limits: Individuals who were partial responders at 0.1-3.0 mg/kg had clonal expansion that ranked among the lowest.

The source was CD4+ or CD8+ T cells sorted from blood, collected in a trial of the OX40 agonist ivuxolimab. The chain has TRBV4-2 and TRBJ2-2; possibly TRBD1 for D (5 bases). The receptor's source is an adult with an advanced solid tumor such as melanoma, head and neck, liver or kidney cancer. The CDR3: CASSQLRGAGELFF. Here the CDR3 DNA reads TGTGCCAGCAGCCAACTTAGGGGTGCCGGGGAGCTGTTTTTT.